This T cell receptor (beta chain) appears in the sequencing data of a study of blood T cells in healthy people across ages. Study results and limitations: In the absence of known donor CMV status, changes in expanded clonotypes were possibly confounded. The diversity estimates, figures obtained from one million T cells, were considered underestimates.

Using a J-beta primer mix together with a sample-barcoded 5' primer, a second PCR was run for about 6 to 12 cycles. TCRdb re-called the 5' RACE reads through MiXCR, storing one row per CDR3 protein. The repertoire holds around 790,000 distinct CDR3 sequences, with 40% to 50% as singletons. Points on this clonotype: No antigen is known for it.

This CDR3 is built from 13 residues. V was cut by 5 bases and J by 2 bases, with 10 bases left in between. The chain carries TRBV12-3 or TRBV12-4 and TRBJ2-7; weak D call: TRBD1 (5 bases). Sequenced sample: blood. The receptor was isolated from a man in his sixties in good health. This chain's CDR3 is CASSTGTTYEQYF. The CDR3, as DNA: TGTGCCAGCAGTACAGGCACTACCTACGAGCAGTACTTC.